Each of the 15 T cell receptor beta chains below was sequenced from the same sample in a study of T cells in Graves' hyperthyroidism and ophthalmopathy. Authors of the study amplified TCR beta CDR3 regions from RNA transcripts. An initial round of RT-PCR targeting the TCR CDR3 relied on the HTBI primer set. TCRdb processed the multiplex PCR reads anew with MiXCR; each CDR3 protein has one entry. This sample carries a few hundred thousand distinct CDR3 sequences, 15% of them seen once, and the ten largest clones take around a third. The sequenced sample was blood. The receptors originated from a woman between 25 and 40 years old with Graves' hyperthyroidism.

This clonotype was seen repeatedly, ten times or more. CDR3 sequence (DNA): TGTGCCAGCAGTGATCAGGGGCCCTCTATAGGGCAGTACTTC. Its translation is CASSDQGPSIGQYF. The V and J genes are TRBV6-1 and TRBJ2-7; D is possibly TRBD1 (6 bases). CDR3 size: 14 residues. Germline CDR1 is MNHNS and CDR2 is SASEGT. V was clipped by 3 bases and J by 9 bases, with 18 bases between them.

V and J are TRBV25-1 and TRBJ2-5, with D perhaps matching TRBD1 or TRBD2 (5 bases each). The CDR3 is 14 amino acids. V was pared by 0 bases and J by 4 bases, with 9 bases between. Looked up from germline, CDR1 is MGHDK and CDR2 is SYGVNS. DNA for the CDR3: TGTGCCAGCAGTGAATATATGAGGGGAGAGACCCAGTACTTC. This sequence encodes CASSEYMRGETQYF. Supplemented by reference TRBV25-1 and TRBJ2-5, the full variable domain reads EADIYQTPRYLVIGTGKKITLECSQTMGHDKMYWYQQDPGMELHLIHYSYGVNSTEKGDLSSESTVSRIRTEHFPLTLESARPSHTSQYLCASSEYMRGETQYFGPGTRLLVL.

This clonotype was detected ten times or more. The V gene is TRBV7-3, the J gene TRBJ2-5, with a possible D match to TRBD2 (7 bases). The V gene lost 4 bases and the J gene lost 7 bases, with 16 bases spanning the gap. Germline V CDR1 and CDR2: SGHTA, FQGTGA. The CDR3 is 14 amino acids. DNA of the CDR3: TGTGCCAGCAGCTCAGGGGAGGGGGTGGCGACCCAGTACTTC. The encoded protein is CASSSGEGVATQYF.

This clonotype was counted at least ten times. The chain links TRBV20-1 to TRBJ2-7; possible D gene TRBD1, 7 bases. CDR1 DFQATT and CDR2 SNEGSKA come from the germline V gene (reference sequence). This CDR3 spans 14 amino acids. Trimming removed 5 bases at V and 0 bases at J, with 14 bases between. The CDR3 is CSAGHRGGSYEQYF. The CDR3 nucleotides are TGCAGTGCTGGACACAGGGGAGGCTCCTACGAGCAGTACTTC.

With respect to this clonotype: Given a much more abundant clone one base away, this may be a read error. This chain uses TRBV11-2 with TRBJ2-1, with 7 positions matching TRBD2. The J call is uncertain, as TRBJ2-7 better fits the DNA end. Germline values: CDR1 SGHAT, CDR2 FQNNGV. This CDR3 is built from 15 residues. The CDR3: CASSSLAVSYNEQYF. In nucleotides, the CDR3 is TGTGCCAGCAGTTCTCTAGCGGTCTCCTACAATGAGCAGTACTTC.

This clonotype was seen at least ten times. The rearrangement joins TRBV2 to TRBJ2-1, with D uncertain. The V end was cut by 4 bases, the J end by 5 bases, with 9 bases between. Germline V gene sequence: CDR1 SNHLY, CDR2 FYNNEI. The CDR3 length is 13 residues. The CDR3 bases are TGTGCCAGCAGTGTGGGAAGGGACAATGAGCAGTTCTTC. Encoded protein: CASSVGRDNEQFF.

Many counts were recorded for this clonotype. The V call is TRBV12-3 or TRBV12-4, the J call TRBJ2-3, with TRBD2 identical over 13 bases. V shed 7 bases, J shed 8 bases, and the junction held 12 bases outside the gene matches. This CDR3 is built from 16 residues. The CDR3 region is CASTPRGLAGAGTQYF. In DNA form, the CDR3 reads TGTGCCAGCACCCCCCGCGGACTAGCGGGGGCGGGTACGCAGTATTTT.

The sample holds many counts of this clonotype. This chain links TRBV27 with TRBJ2-1; D gene ambiguous. V was clipped by 6 bases and J by 4 bases, with 10 bases between them. Germline lookup yields CDR1 MNHEY and CDR2 SMNVEV (reference sequence). The CDR3 is made up of 13 amino acids. The CDR3, as DNA: TGTGCCAGCAGCACGACACATTACAATGAGCAGTTCTTC. Its translation is CASSTTHYNEQFF.

The chain combines TRBV7-6 with TRBJ2-7, with 7 bases that match TRBD2. The CDR3 is 16 residues long. V lost 0 bases to trimming and J lost 3 bases; unmatched junction nucleotides: 8. Germline CDR1 and CDR2: SGHVS and FNYEAQ. The CDR3 region is CASSLARLAANYEQYF. For the CDR3, the DNA is TGTGCCAGCAGCTTAGCTAGGCTAGCGGCGAACTACGAGCAGTACTTC.

The genes are TRBV14 and TRBJ2-7, with 9 positions matching TRBD1. V lost 8 bases to trimming and J lost 3 bases; unmatched junction nucleotides: 8. Germline-derived CDR1 and CDR2 are SGHDN and FVKESK. This CDR3 has 14 residues. CDR3 sequence: CASGPGTGHYEQYF. The CDR3 nucleotides read TGTGCCAGCGGACCCGGGACAGGGCACTACGAGCAGTACTTC. Using reference TRBV14 and TRBJ2-7 for the parts outside the CDR3, the full variable domain is EAGVTQFPSHSVIEKGQTVTLRCDPISGHDNLYWYRRVMGKEIKFLLHFVKESKQDESGMPNNRFLAERTGGTYSTLKVQPAELEDSGVYFCASGPGTGHYEQYFGPGTRLTVT.

The V gene is TRBV4-1, the J gene TRBJ2-1; D possibly uses TRBD1 or TRBD2 (6 bases each). The CDR3 sequence is 14 residues long. Trimming pared 0 bases from V and 9 bases from J, leaving 12 bases between. The germline gives CDR1 MGHRA, CDR2 YSYEKL. DNA for the CDR3: TGCGCCAGCAGCCAAGATGAGGGGGGAGGTGAGCAGTTCTTC. It translates to CASSQDEGGGEQFF.

This clonotype was counted at least ten times. The chain employs TRBV6-1 and TRBJ2-5, with a tentative D call TRBD2 (5 bases). Trimming took 3 bases from V and 0 from J, leaving 11 bases between them. CDR3 length equals 15 residues. Germline V gene lookup returns CDR1 MNHNS and CDR2 SASEGT. The CDR3 DNA follows: TGTGCCAGCAGTGATCGGGGAGCGGACCAAGAGACCCAGTACTTC. Translating gives CASSDRGADQETQYF.

This clonotype was detected only a few times. The rearrangement links TRBV7-9 to TRBJ1-4; D unresolved. The CDR3 has 14 amino acids. V was pared by 2 bases and J by 5 bases, with 9 bases between. Per germline, CDR1 SEHNR and CDR2 FQNEAQ (reference sequence). CDR3 bases: TGTGCCAGCAGCTTACCCATGTCAAATGAAAAACTGTTTTTT. Its protein product is CASSLPMSNEKLFF.

This clonotype was counted at least ten times. This chain's CDR3 is CASSQGPGAGEQYF. DNA of the CDR3: TGTGCCAGCAGCCAAGGCCCGGGGGCAGGGGAGCAGTACTTC. The V and J genes are TRBV3-1 and TRBJ2-7; D assignment may be TRBD1 or TRBD2 (6 bases each). Germline assignment: CDR1 LGHDT and CDR2 YNNKEL (reference sequence). The CDR3 extends over 14 amino acids. V lost 1 base and J 7 bases, leaving 14 bases between the germline ends.

This clonotype was seen more than once but under ten times. This chain uses TRBV5-4 with TRBJ2-7; 7 bases align to TRBD2. Germline lookup yields CDR1 SGHNT and CDR2 YYREEE (reference sequence). There are 17 residues in the CDR3. Unmatched junction bases numbered 13, after V lost 4 bases and J lost 0 bases. The CDR3 sequence: CASSLSYTGGSSYEQYF. The CDR3 DNA follows: TGTGCCAGCAGCCTATCTTACACTGGCGGGAGCTCCTACGAGCAGTACTTC. Full variable domain (remainder filled in from reference TRBV5-4 and TRBJ2-7): ETGVTQSPTHLIKTRGQQVTLRCSSQSGHNTVSWYQQALGQGPQFIFQYYREEENGRGNFPPRFSGLQFPNYSSELNVNALELDDSALYLCASSLSYTGGSSYEQYFGPGTRLTVT.